This record covers a single T cell receptor (beta chain). What it recognizes is unknown. V was trimmed by 5 bases and J by 0 bases, leaving 11 bases between them. CDR3 length equals 14 residues. CDR1 and CDR2 from the germline V gene are SGHTS and YDEGEE. This sample stems from a study of glioma-infiltrating T cells after dendritic cell vaccination. Regarding the study as a whole: Survival was not directly related to TCR clonality in these patients.

Time point given: after dendritic cell vaccination, including at tumor progression/relapse. The immunoSEQ assay amplified TCRB CDR3 from up to roughly 2 ug DNA. Profiled with immunoSEQ multiplex PCR; TCRdb holds only in-frame clones, not every one. The sample has around 60,000 clones, roughly nine tenths seen once. The receptor was isolated from a human donor with glioblastoma. The chain recombines TRBV5-8 with TRBJ2-5, with D perhaps matching TRBD1 (6 bases). This specimen consisted of blood, obtained after dendritic cell vaccination. CDR3 sequence reads: CASRSQGNQETQYF. CDR3 sequence (DNA): TGTGCCAGCAGATCACAGGGTAACCAAGAGACCCAGTACTTC.